Included here is one T cell receptor (beta chain) sequence, with context. Its antigen remains unidentified. This sample was included in a study of identifying expanded T cells in peripheral blood. This CDR3 spans 13 amino acids. Trimming took 0 bases from V and 6 from J, leaving 7 bases between them. The germline CDR1 and CDR2 sequences are SGHNT and YENEEA. Repertoires were generated with immunoSEQ multiplex PCR, while TCRdb's copy carries only in-frame clones and drops some. The sample has roughly 78,000 clones; 90% are singletons. Study-wide results and caveats: About 1.2 clones differed between technical replicates, versus approximately 17 and 20 over time. Across healthy donors, higher total template counts meant significantly greater approximately two-week count variance.

No infections or other immune events were documented during collection. The sequenced material came from blood. The rearrangement uses TRBV11-3 and TRBJ2-3; D might be TRBD1 (6 bases). The TCR originated in a person between 18 and 70 years old in good health. The CDR3 region has the DNA TGTGCCAGCAGCTTAGAGGGGGCGGATACGCAGTATTTT. This translates into CASSLEGADTQYF.